The 5 T cell receptor beta chains given below trace back to one sample, sequenced in a study of T cells after yellow fever vaccination. TCRdb reanalysed the 5' RACE reads using MiXCR and keeps one entry per CDR3 protein. The table includes over 300,000 distinct CDR3 sequences, around 7.3% detected once. The sequencing here drew on PBMCs, taken roughly 45 days after the first yellow fever vaccination. Receptors were obtained from a man aged 18-30 years who received the YFV17D yellow fever vaccine.

This clonotype was counted ten times or more. The rearrangement joins TRBV7-2 to TRBJ2-5, with D hard to call. CDR1 and CDR2 (germline): SGHTA, FQGNSA. This CDR3 is built from 12 residues. Trimming removed 7 bases from V and 5 bases from J, with 11 bases in between. The CDR3, as DNA: TGTGCCAGCATCTCCAAGGGTGAGACCCAGTACTTC. Protein product: CASISKGETQYF.

This clonotype was seen a few times. This chain connects TRBV23-1 to TRBJ2-7; D is perhaps TRBD1 (6 bases). TRBV23-1 belongs to the ORF category, with a function that is uncertain. CDR3 length equals 14 residues. Between the trimmed V and J ends, which lost 4 bases and 3 bases, there was a span of 13 bases. DNA for the CDR3: TGCGCCAGCAGTCTACGGCAGGGGCACTACGAGCAGTACTTC. Translating it yields CASSLRQGHYEQYF.

This clonotype was detected a few times. The chain uses TRBV5-1 and TRBJ2-5, with unresolved D. This CDR3 comprises 13 residues. V was clipped by 5 bases and J by 5 bases, with 13 bases between them. The germline CDR1 and CDR2 sequences are SGHRS and YFSETQ. CDR3 amino acids: CASSVDGSETQYF. CDR3 nucleotides: TGCGCCAGCAGTGTGGACGGATCGGAGACCCAGTACTTC.

This clonotype showed up just a few times. The V and J genes are TRBV4-3 and TRBJ2-2, with D unresolved. The CDR3 is made up of 17 amino acids. Looked up from germline, CDR1 is LGHNA and CDR2 is YSLEER. Between the trimmed V and J ends, which lost 0 bases and 6 bases, there was a span of 17 bases. The CDR3: CASSQERFIVGSGELFF. As DNA, the CDR3 is TGCGCCAGCAGCCAAGAAAGGTTCATCGTCGGCTCCGGGGAGCTGTTTTTT.

This clonotype came up many times. The J gene is TRBJ2-7, the V gene TRBV5-1, with 7 bases matching TRBD2. The germline V gene has CDR1 SGHRS and CDR2 YFSETQ. With V trimmed by 6 bases and J by 0 bases, 3 bases remained unmatched. This CDR3 contains 13 residues. CDR3 nucleotides: TGCGCCAGCACGGCGGGGGACTCCTACGAGCAGTACTTC. It codes for CASTAGDSYEQYF.